One sample yielded the 7 T cell receptor beta chains listed below, sequenced in a study of cytomegalovirus exposure and HLA in healthy donors. The PCR ran on 60 Vbeta and 13 Jbeta primers. Clones were read by immunoSEQ multiplex PCR, and TCRdb kept only the in-frame ones, dropping some. The table has around 96,000 clones, approximately 76% seen once. The source material was PBMCs. The receptors originated from a man aged 30 to 45 in good health and CMV-seropositive.

The chain couples TRBV7-9 to TRBJ2-1, with TRBD2 identical over 12 bases. This CDR3 is 16 amino acids long. V lost 1 base, J lost 7 bases, and 5 bases stayed unmatched. Germline V gene data show CDR1 as SEHNR and CDR2 as FQNEAQ (reference sequence). Here the CDR3 DNA reads TGTGCCAGCAGCTTAGTAGCTAGCGGGGGGGCAAATGAGCAGTTCTTC. It encodes CASSLVASGGANEQFF.

In this sample, this clone turned up a few times. This chain connects TRBV6-1 to TRBJ1-2, with 11 nucleotides matching TRBD1. This CDR3 region has 14 residues. Trimming cost V 4 bases and J 4 bases; bases outside gene matches: 2. Germline V gives CDR1 MNHNS, CDR2 SASEGT. The DNA of the CDR3 is TGTGCCAGCAGTGCCGGGACAGGGGGCTATGGCTACACCTTC. It yields the protein CASSAGTGGYGYTF.

The J gene is TRBJ1-2, the V gene TRBV5-8; D is unclear. Trimming removed 0 bases from V and 8 bases from J, with 14 bases in between. Germline CDR1 is SGHTS and CDR2 is YDEGEE. This CDR3 has 14 residues. CDR3 loop: CASSLAPGARGYTF. The CDR3, as DNA: TGTGCCAGCAGCTTGGCCCCGGGTGCACGCGGCTACACCTTC. Together with reference TRBV5-8 and TRBJ1-2, the CDR3 gives the full variable domain: EAGVTQSPTHLIKTRGQQATLRCSPISGHTSVYWYQQALGLGLQFLLWYDEGEERNRGNFPPRFSGRQFPNYSSELNVNALELEDSALYLCASSLAPGARGYTFGSGTRLTVV.

Regarding this clone: At the DNA level, this CDR3 is encoded by other sequences in the same sample as well. The chain carries TRBV4-1 and TRBJ2-7, with no clear D. Trimming stripped 5 bases from V and 3 bases from J, with 11 bases between. Germline V gives CDR1 MGHRA, CDR2 YSYEKL. The CDR3 consists of 13 residues. CDR3 in DNA: TGCGCCAGCAGCACAACAGATTTCTACGAGCAGTACTTC. This sequence encodes CASSTTDFYEQYF.

This sequence joins TRBV5-1 and TRBJ2-7, with 12 nucleotides matching TRBD1. There are 15 residues in the CDR3. The germline V gene encodes CDR1 SGHRS and CDR2 YFSETQ. V lost 2 bases to trimming and J lost 6 bases; unmatched junction nucleotides: 6. The CDR3 sequence is CASSFDGTGGVEQYF. The DNA of the CDR3 is TGCGCCAGCAGCTTTGACGGGACAGGGGGCGTCGAGCAGTACTTC.

The genes are TRBV5-6 and TRBJ2-3; tentative D call: TRBD2 (6 bases). CDR3 length: 18 amino acids. The germline gives CDR1 SGHDT, CDR2 YYEEEE. The ends were cut back, 1 base at V and 2 bases at J, with 20 bases in the middle. The CDR3 sequence: CASSLRSGPSANTDTQYF. In nucleotides, the CDR3 is TGTGCCAGCAGCTTGCGGTCCGGGCCTAGCGCCAACACAGATACGCAGTATTTT.

The chain couples TRBV18 to TRBJ2-7; 8 bases fit TRBD2. The CDR3 is 15 residues long. The germline V gene has CDR1 KGHSH and CDR2 LQKENI. With 0 bases clipped from V and 6 bases from J, the junction kept 7 bases outside the gene matches. This CDR3 reads CASSPPGTSRGEQYF. The CDR3 DNA reads TGTGCCAGCTCACCACCTGGGACTAGTCGAGGCGAGCAGTACTTC.